This record covers a single TCR beta chain. The sample is drawn from a study of cytomegalovirus exposure and HLA in healthy donors. Trimming took 5 bases from V and 3 from J, leaving 19 bases between them. Per germline, CDR1 LNHDA and CDR2 SQIVND (reference sequence). This CDR3 has 16 residues. Researchers ran the PCR with 60 Vbeta and 13 Jbeta primers. Sequenced by immunoSEQ multiplex PCR; TCRdb stores in-frame clones only, minus some. The sample has some 86,000 clones, about 67% seen once; the top ten hold under 2.5%. Specimen: PBMCs. The chain is built from TRBV19 and TRBJ1-2, with D perhaps matching TRBD1 (6 bases). The sequence was collected from a man between 25 and 39 years old in good health and CMV-seronegative. The CDR3 here is CASSFQGHTPYYGYTF. As DNA, the CDR3 is TGTGCCAGTAGTTTCCAGGGGCATACACCATACTATGGCTACACCTTC.